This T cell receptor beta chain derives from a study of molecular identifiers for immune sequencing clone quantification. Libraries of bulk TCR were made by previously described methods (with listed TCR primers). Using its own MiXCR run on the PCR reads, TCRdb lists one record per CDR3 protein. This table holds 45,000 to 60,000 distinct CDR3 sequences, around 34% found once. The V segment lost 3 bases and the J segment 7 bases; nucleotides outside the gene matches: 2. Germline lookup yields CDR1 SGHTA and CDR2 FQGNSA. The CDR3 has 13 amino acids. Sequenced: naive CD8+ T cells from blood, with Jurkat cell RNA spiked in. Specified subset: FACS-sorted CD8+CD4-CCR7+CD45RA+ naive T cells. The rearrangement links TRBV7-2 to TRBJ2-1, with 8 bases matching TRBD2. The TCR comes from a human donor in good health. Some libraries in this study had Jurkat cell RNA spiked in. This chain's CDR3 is CASSFGTRNEQFF. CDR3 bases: TGTGCCAGCAGCTTTGGGACTAGAAATGAGCAGTTCTTC.